These 27 T cell receptor beta chains originate from one sample sequenced in a study of cytomegalovirus exposure and HLA in healthy donors. Amplification used 60 Vbeta primers and 13 Jbeta primers. This table comes from immunoSEQ multiplex PCR, and its TCRdb copy is limited to in-frame clones, with some not included. The table lists 250,000 or so clones, over 75% of them singletons. The sample was PBMCs. These receptors originate from a human donor in good health.

This clone occurred once. This chain connects TRBV7-2 to TRBJ2-5, with TRBD1 matching 11 bases. V dropped 4 bases and J dropped 5; count of bases not matched to a gene: 6. The CDR3 has 15 amino acids. CDR1 and CDR2 (germline): SGHTA, FQGNSA. The CDR3 DNA is TGTGCCAGCAGCTCAACGGACAGGGGGCTGGAGACCCAGTACTTC. It encodes CASSSTDRGLETQYF.

The genes are TRBV14 and TRBJ1-4; tentatively, D is TRBD1 (5 bases). This CDR3 has 15 residues. Germline V gene data show CDR1 as SGHDN and CDR2 as FVKESK. The V end was cut by 4 bases, the J end by 7 bases, with 16 bases between. DNA of the CDR3: TGTGCCAGCAGCCCGCGGGTGGGGGGGACTGAAAAACTGTTTTTT. Protein: CASSPRVGGTEKLFF.

This clone was seen a single time. This rearrangement joins TRBV4-1 to TRBJ2-7; 8 bases agree with TRBD1. Germline CDR1 reads MGHRA; CDR2 reads YSYEKL. V shed 5 bases and J 2 bases; nucleotides not matched to a gene: 8. The CDR3 extends over 15 amino acids. CDR3 DNA: TGCGCCAGCAGCTTCGGACAGGGAATCACCTACGAGCAGTACTTC. Its translation is CASSFGQGITYEQYF.

J is TRBJ2-7 and V is TRBV7-9, with 9 bases matching TRBD1. V lost 5 bases to trimming and J lost 1 base; unmatched junction nucleotides: 6. The CDR3 extends over 15 amino acids. The germline V gene has CDR1 SEHNR and CDR2 FQNEAQ (reference sequence). The chain's CDR3 is CASSALQGASYEQYF. CDR3 DNA sequence: TGTGCCAGCAGCGCGTTACAGGGGGCTTCCTACGAGCAGTACTTC.

The chain is built from TRBV6-6 and TRBJ2-5, with 12 bases matching TRBD2. Germline-derived CDR1 and CDR2 are MNHNY and SVGAGI (reference sequence). This CDR3 region has 15 residues. J gave up 5 bases and V 6 bases, and 7 bases lay outside the gene matches. Written as DNA, the CDR3 is TGTGCCAGCAGCGCGACTAGCGGGAGAAGGGAGACCCAGTACTTC. Translation gives CASSATSGRRETQYF.

V is TRBV7-2 and J is TRBJ2-2, with TRBD2 as a possible D gene (5 bases). This CDR3 spans 14 amino acids. Trimming left V 3 bases short and J 6 bases short, with 11 bases between. The V gene's germline CDR1 is SGHTA and CDR2 FQGNSA. In DNA, the CDR3 is TGTGCCAGCAGCTTGGAGGCCGTTCCCGGGGAGCTGTTTTTT. This gives the protein CASSLEAVPGELFF.

This chain joins TRBV28 and TRBJ1-2; TRBD1 matches 9 bases. The CDR3 has 17 amino acids. Germline V lookup: CDR1 MDHEN, CDR2 SYDVKM. The V segment lost 4 bases and the J segment 8 bases; nucleotides outside the gene matches: 17. The CDR3 nucleotides are TGTGCCAGCAGTTCCCCGGACAGGGGTGCCCATAAGATGGGCTACACCTTC. The encoded protein is CASSSPDRGAHKMGYTF.

The rearrangement uses TRBV7-8 and TRBJ2-5, with D unresolved. Germline V gives CDR1 SGHVS, CDR2 FQNEAQ. Trimming cost V 2 bases and J 2 bases, with 15 bases left between them. The CDR3 extends over 16 amino acids. Here the CDR3 DNA reads TGTGCCAGCAGCTTAAAGTTTAGTGGAGCTCAAGAGACCCAGTACTTC. Translating gives CASSLKFSGAQETQYF.

The chain uses TRBV5-4 and TRBJ2-1, with D perhaps TRBD1 (6 bases). This CDR3 region has 15 residues. Germline lookup yields CDR1 SGHNT and CDR2 YYREEE (reference sequence). Trimming cost V 4 bases and J 1 base, with 12 bases left between them. This CDR3 is CASSPDSKSYNEQFF. The CDR3 DNA sequence: TGTGCCAGCAGCCCGGACAGTAAATCCTACAATGAGCAGTTCTTC.

V gene TRBV15 combines with J gene TRBJ2-5, with D maybe TRBD1 (6 bases). The assigned J gene may be wrong: the sequence end matches TRBJ2-7 better. CDR1 is LNHNV, CDR2 YYDKDF, per germline (reference sequence). There are 14 residues in the CDR3. CDR3 in DNA: TGTGCCACCAGCAGAGAGGGACAAGCCTACGAGCAGTACTTC. The encoded protein is CATSREGQAYEQYF.

V is TRBV6-1 and J is TRBJ2-3, with 8 bases identical to TRBD2. CDR3 length equals 15 residues. CDR1 is MNHNS, CDR2 SASEGT, per germline. The J segment lost 1 base and the V segment lost 6 bases, leaving 6 bases of the junction unmatched. The CDR3 DNA reads as TGTGCCAGCAGGAGCGGGAGTTTTGGCACAGATACGCAGTATTTT. Protein product: CASRSGSFGTDTQYF.

V and J are TRBV7-9 and TRBJ2-1; maybe TRBD2 (5 bases). The CDR3 is 15 amino acids. The ends were cut back, 3 bases at V and 3 bases at J, with 12 bases in the middle. Germline CDR1 and CDR2: SEHNR and FQNEAQ (reference sequence). CDR3 amino acids: CASSFPAGGYNEQFF. Here the CDR3 DNA reads TGTGCCAGCAGCTTCCCCGCGGGCGGCTACAATGAGCAGTTCTTC.

V is TRBV6-1 and J is TRBJ2-1; 7 bases are shared with TRBD1. The V gene end was trimmed by 8 bases and the J gene end by 7 bases; junction bases not matched to a gene: 8. From germline, CDR1 is MNHNS and CDR2 SASEGT. The CDR3 has 13 amino acids. The CDR3 nucleotides are TGTGCCAGCGGATGGACAGGACAGAATGAGCAGTTCTTC. Its protein is CASGWTGQNEQFF.

The chain employs TRBV6-5 and TRBJ2-3; 8 bases line up with TRBD2. The CDR3 is 16 amino acids. Germline values: CDR1 MNHEY, CDR2 SVGAGI. V was clipped by 0 bases and J by 6 bases; unmatched bases: 8. For the CDR3, the DNA is TGTGCCAGCAGTTACTCAGGTCCAGCGGGAGAGGATACGCAGTATTTT. Translation gives CASSYSGPAGEDTQYF.

This clone was counted a few times. This chain links TRBV5-4 with TRBJ2-1; 10 bases agree with TRBD2. V shed 0 bases, J shed 8 bases, and the junction held 5 bases outside the gene matches. CDR1 and CDR2 (germline): SGHNT, YYREEE (reference sequence). CDR3 size: 15 residues. This CDR3 is CASSLVAGGRDEQFF. Written as DNA, the CDR3 is TGTGCCAGCAGCTTGGTAGCGGGAGGAAGGGATGAGCAGTTCTTC.

This chain joins TRBV7-3 and TRBJ2-3, with D maybe TRBD2 (5 bases). The V and J ends lost 2 bases and 4 bases respectively, with 7 bases between them. Germline lookup yields CDR1 SGHTA and CDR2 FQGTGA. The CDR3 runs 13 residues. CDR3: CASSLEGPDTQYF. CDR3 coding DNA: TGTGCCAGCAGCTTAGAGGGTCCAGATACGCAGTATTTT.

V is TRBV28 and J is TRBJ1-5; D is unresolved. V lost 6 bases to trimming and J lost 4 bases, with 4 bases between them. Looked up from germline, CDR1 is MDHEN and CDR2 is SYDVKM. The CDR3 runs to 11 residues. CDR3 loop: CASRANQPQHF. For the CDR3, the DNA is TGTGCCAGCAGGGCAAATCAGCCCCAGCATTTT. Supplemented by reference TRBV28 and TRBJ1-5, the full variable domain reads DVKVTQSSRYLVKRTGEKVFLECVQDMDHENMFWYRQDPGLGLRLIYFSYDVKMKEKGDIPEGYSVSREKKERFSLILESASTNQTSMYLCASRANQPQHFGDGTRLSIL.

This chain links TRBV28 with TRBJ2-5, with 9 nucleotides matching TRBD1. The last part of the DNA fits TRBJ2-7 better; the J call may be wrong. CDR1 and CDR2 from the germline V gene are MDHEN and SYDVKM. The CDR3 runs to 14 residues. The CDR3 spells CASSSGTGPYEQYF. CDR3 in DNA: TGTGCCAGCAGTTCGGGGACAGGGCCCTACGAGCAGTACTTC.

This clone was seen more than once but under ten times. V usage is TRBV29-1 and J usage is TRBJ1-1; no definite D call. V was clipped by 6 bases and J by 2 bases, with 10 bases between them. Germline V CDR1 and CDR2: SQVTM, ANQGSEA. The CDR3 is made up of 12 amino acids. The CDR3 sequence: CSVEGFNTEAFF. In nucleotides, the CDR3 is TGCAGCGTGGAGGGCTTTAACACTGAAGCTTTCTTT.

V is TRBV7-9 and J is TRBJ2-5, with 11 bases matching TRBD1. V dropped 4 bases and J dropped 5; count of bases not matched to a gene: 9. This CDR3 is 16 amino acids long. Germline V gives CDR1 SEHNR, CDR2 FQNEAQ (reference sequence). The CDR3 DNA is TGTGCCAGCAGCTCGAGCGGGACAGGGGGATTGGAGACCCAGTACTTC. Amino acid sequence: CASSSSGTGGLETQYF.

The chain couples TRBV10-3 to TRBJ1-5; the match to TRBD1 covers 11 bases. The length of the CDR3 is 18 residues. V lost 2 bases, J lost 3 bases, and 9 bases stayed unmatched. Germline CDR1 ENHRY, CDR2 SYGVKD. The CDR3 DNA sequence: TGTGCCATCAGTGAGGGACAGGGGGCCGGACGACCCAATCAGCCCCAGCATTTT. It encodes CAISEGQGAGRPNQPQHF.

V usage is TRBV5-4 and J usage is TRBJ2-1, with D tentatively TRBD1 (5 bases). Germline V gene data show CDR1 as SGHNT and CDR2 as YYREEE (reference sequence). Trimming removed 4 bases from V and 6 bases from J, with 14 bases in between. The CDR3 extends over 14 amino acids. CDR3 region: CASSARQQLNEQFF. CDR3 DNA sequence: TGTGCCAGCAGCGCCCGACAGCAGCTCAATGAGCAGTTCTTC.

The chain links TRBV15 to TRBJ1-1, with D possibly TRBD1 on 5 matching bases. This CDR3 spans 15 amino acids. CDR1 and CDR2 (germline): LNHNV, YYDKDF (reference sequence). With 1 base removed from V and 0 bases from J, the gap between germline ends came to 9 bases. This chain's CDR3 is CATSRGNRMNTEAFF. The DNA for the CDR3 is TGTGCCACCAGCAGAGGGAACAGGATGAACACTGAAGCTTTCTTT.

This chain links TRBV5-6 with TRBJ2-3, with 8 bases lining up with TRBD1. In germline, CDR1 is SGHDT, CDR2 YYEEEE. The CDR3 spans 13 residues. Losses at the gene ends were 3 bases for V and 4 bases for J; bases not matched to a gene: 1. The CDR3 here is CASSSQGADTQYF. The CDR3, as DNA: TGTGCCAGCAGCTCACAGGGGGCAGATACGCAGTATTTT.

This clone was picked up one time. This chain uses TRBV4-1 with TRBJ2-7; 11 bases are a match to TRBD1. CDR1 is MGHRA and CDR2 is YSYEKL in the germline V gene. The V segment lost 7 bases and the J segment 6 bases; nucleotides outside the gene matches: 2. The length of the CDR3 is 12 residues. CDR3 nucleotide sequence: TGCGCCAGCACAGGGACAGGGGGCGAGCAGTACTTC. It specifies CASTGTGGEQYF.

The chain's CDR3 is CASSVLTSGSYNEQFF. Here the CDR3 DNA reads TGTGCCAGCAGCGTCCTAACTAGCGGCTCCTACAATGAGCAGTTCTTC. The genes are TRBV9 and TRBJ2-1; 8 nucleotides align to TRBD2. The CDR3 runs 16 residues. V lost 2 bases, J lost 0 bases, and 4 bases stayed unmatched. The germline CDR1 and CDR2 sequences are SGDLS and YYNGEE.

The V call is TRBV5-1, the J call TRBJ1-2; D ambiguous. The ends were cut back, 2 bases at V and 4 bases at J, with 15 bases in the middle. Germline V CDR1 and CDR2: SGHRS, YFSETQ. The CDR3 sequence is 15 residues long. CDR3 coding DNA: TGCGCCAGCAGCTTATCATCCAGAGGAAGCTATGGCTACACCTTC. This encodes CASSLSSRGSYGYTF.